The 17 T cell receptor beta chains below were found in one sample sequenced in a study of blood T cells in healthy people across ages. Primers used in a second PCR of about 6 to 11 cycles were a sample-barcoded 5' primer and a J-beta primer mix. MiXCR, applied by TCRdb to the 5' RACE reads, yields one record per CDR3 protein. The sample has more than 650,000 distinct CDR3 sequences, about a fifth seen once. Sequencing was performed on blood. The receptors come from a man between 65 and 85 years old in good health.

The rearrangement joins TRBV7-8 to TRBJ1-2; no firm D call. The germline V gene has CDR1 SGHVS and CDR2 FQNEAQ. The CDR3 runs to 15 residues. The ends were cut back, 5 bases at V and 7 bases at J, with 20 bases in the middle. Written as DNA, the CDR3 is TGTGCCAGCAGCCCGCGTATTAATCCGAGTGGTGGCTACACCTTC. This sequence encodes CASSPRINPSGGYTF.

The V call is TRBV28, the J call TRBJ1-1; 7 bases map to TRBD1. V trimming: 2 bases; J trimming: 6 bases; junction bases outside the gene matches: 6. Germline V CDR1 and CDR2: MDHEN, SYDVKM. The CDR3 is 14 amino acids. The CDR3 sequence is CASSLIRGIPEAFF. CDR3 sequence (DNA): TGTGCCAGCAGTTTAATCAGGGGGATACCTGAAGCTTTCTTT. Supplemented by reference TRBV28 and TRBJ1-1, the full variable domain reads DVKVTQSSRYLVKRTGEKVFLECVQDMDHENMFWYRQDPGLGLRLIYFSYDVKMKEKGDIPEGYSVSREKKERFSLILESASTNQTSMYLCASSLIRGIPEAFFGQGTRLTVV.

The CDR3 reads CASTPLTGGRILEDTQYF. CDR3 coding DNA: TGTGCCAGCACTCCGCTAACGGGGGGCCGAATATTGGAAGATACGCAGTATTTT. The genes are TRBV28 and TRBJ2-3; tentatively, D is TRBD2 (7 bases). CDR3 length: 18 amino acids. V was cut by 7 bases and J by 5 bases, with 28 bases left in between. CDR1 is MDHEN, CDR2 SYDVKM, per germline.

The J gene is TRBJ2-7, the V gene TRBV6-1; TRBD2 might be the D (5 bases). The length of the CDR3 is 14 residues. With 6 bases removed from V and 2 bases from J, the gap between germline ends came to 14 bases. Germline CDR1 and CDR2: MNHNS and SASEGT. For the CDR3, the DNA is TGTGCCAGCAGGAGTGGCGCCGGGGCCTACGAGCAGTACTTC. Protein sequence: CASRSGAGAYEQYF.

This chain joins TRBV7-9 and TRBJ2-5, with TRBD1 identical over 8 bases. The J call may be mistaken, given a closer DNA end match to TRBJ2-1. Looked up from germline, CDR1 is SEHNR and CDR2 is FQNEAQ (reference sequence). This CDR3 region has 19 residues. As DNA, the CDR3 is TGTGCCAGCAGCTTAGTATATATTGTCGGGTGGACAGGGCACAATGAGCAGTTCTTC. This encodes CASSLVYIVGWTGHNEQFF.

With respect to this clonotype: One end of the junction varies from germline; a read error may be responsible. The V call is TRBV7-2, the J call TRBJ2-5, with TRBD2 identical over 13 bases. The end of the DNA is better explained by TRBJ2-1, so the J call may be wrong. This CDR3 comprises 15 residues. Germline CDR1 and CDR2: SGHTA and FQGNSA. Here the CDR3 DNA reads TGTGCCAGCCGCTTGACTAGCGGGAGGTGGGATGAGCAGTTCTTC. Translation gives CASRLTSGRWDEQFF.

This clonotype was seen many times. The chain uses TRBV5-5 and TRBJ2-1; D remains unclear. V lost 4 bases to trimming and J lost 8 bases, with 19 bases between them. The germline gives CDR1 SGHKS, CDR2 YYEKEE (reference sequence). The CDR3 loop spans 15 amino acids. DNA of the CDR3: TGTGCCAGCAGCCCCGACGACTCGGACGGGTATGAGCAGTTCTTC. Encoded protein: CASSPDDSDGYEQFF.

This clonotype occurred a few times. The chain is built from TRBV19 and TRBJ2-5; a weak D match, TRBD1 (6 bases). CDR1 and CDR2 from the germline V gene are LNHDA and SQIVND (reference sequence). V gave up 5 bases and J gave up 1 base, with 11 bases separating them. The CDR3 is 14 residues long. The CDR3 sequence is CASSLDSFQETQYF. CDR3 DNA sequence: TGTGCCAGTAGTTTGGACAGTTTCCAAGAGACCCAGTACTTC.

This chain joins TRBV6-2 or TRBV6-3 and TRBJ2-3, with 7 bases identical to TRBD1. The CDR3 sequence is 17 residues long. Trimming at V came to 2 bases and at J to 11 bases, leaving 19 bases not matched to a gene. The germline V gene has CDR1 MNHEY and CDR2 SVGEGT. DNA for the CDR3: TGTGCCAGCAGTTACCGCCGTCGGGGACAGCCAGATAGTGGGCAGTATTTT. Protein sequence: CASSYRRRGQPDSGQYF.

This clonotype was detected a few times. J is TRBJ1-2 and V is TRBV27; D not resolved. Trimming took 2 bases from V and 4 from J, leaving 11 bases between them. CDR1 is MNHEY, CDR2 SMNVEV, per germline (reference sequence). The CDR3 length is 14 residues. The CDR3 DNA reads as TGTGCCAGCAGTTTAGGGCCAGACCCCTATGGCTACACCTTC. The encoded protein is CASSLGPDPYGYTF.

As DNA, the CDR3 is TGTGCCAGCAGCCGGACAGGGGTCCCCGGGGAGCTGTTTTTT. This codes for CASSRTGVPGELFF. This chain connects TRBV11-2 to TRBJ2-2, with 9 bases lining up with TRBD1. The CDR3 spans 14 residues. The germline V gene encodes CDR1 SGHAT and CDR2 FQNNGV. With 5 bases clipped from V and 6 bases from J, the junction kept 4 bases outside the gene matches. Combining the CDR3 with reference TRBV11-2 and TRBJ2-2 gives the whole variable domain EAGVAQSPRYKIIEKRQSVAFWCNPISGHATLYWYQQILGQGPKLLIQFQNNGVVDDSQLPKDRFSAERLKGVDSTLKIQPAKLEDSAVYLCASSRTGVPGELFFGEGSRLTVL.

This clonotype appeared a few times. V is TRBV25-1 and J is TRBJ2-3, with 9 bases aligning to TRBD1. V gave up 1 base and J gave up 3 bases; unmatched junction bases: 8. The germline V gene encodes CDR1 MGHDK and CDR2 SYGVNS. The CDR3 covers 17 residues. The CDR3 here is CASSEWGTGRGTDTQYF. The CDR3 DNA reads as TGTGCCAGCAGTGAATGGGGGACAGGGCGAGGAACAGATACGCAGTATTTT.

The chain carries TRBV29-1 and TRBJ1-1; D may be TRBD1 (5 bases). This CDR3 is 13 amino acids long. V lost 6 bases and J 4 bases, leaving 15 bases between the germline ends. Looked up from germline, CDR1 is SQVTM and CDR2 is ANQGSEA. The chain's CDR3 is CSVSRGSGTEAFF. The DNA of the CDR3 is TGCAGCGTCAGCCGGGGGAGCGGCACTGAAGCTTTCTTT.

The sample holds a few counts of this clonotype. This chain links TRBV12-3 or TRBV12-4 with TRBJ1-6; TRBD1 is a possible D gene (5 bases). CDR3 length equals 16 residues. The V end lost 11 bases, the J end lost 9 bases, and 26 bases lay between the germline ends. The CDR3 loop reads CAGRNSQLGAGSPLHF. In DNA form, the CDR3 reads TGTGCCGGCCGAAATTCCCAACTCGGGGCGGGTTCACCCCTCCACTTT.

This clonotype has more than one count but fewer than ten. This chain uses TRBV10-3 with TRBJ2-7, with a possible D match to TRBD1 (7 bases). The CDR3 runs 15 residues. Trimming took off 3 bases at V and 0 bases at J, with 12 bases between the two ends. Germline values: CDR1 ENHRY, CDR2 SYGVKD. CDR3 sequence (DNA): TGTGCCATCAGTGACAGGGGGGAGAGCTCCTACGAGCAGTACTTC. Its protein is CAISDRGESSYEQYF.

This clonotype showed up many times. The gene calls are TRBV6-5 and TRBJ2-5; 9 bases fit TRBD1. Germline V gene sequence: CDR1 MNHEY, CDR2 SVGAGI. This CDR3 spans 13 amino acids. V lost 6 bases to trimming and J lost 6 bases; unmatched junction nucleotides: 5. The CDR3 loop is CASRTGGSKTQYF. Here the CDR3 DNA reads TGTGCCAGCAGAACAGGGGGCTCGAAGACCCAGTACTTC.

V gene TRBV29-1 combines with J gene TRBJ2-3; 7 bases align to TRBD1. This CDR3 is 13 amino acids long. Losses at the gene ends were 4 bases for V and 7 bases for J; bases not matched to a gene: 8. From germline, CDR1 is SQVTM and CDR2 ANQGSEA. CDR3 amino acids: CSVGQGESHTQYF. CDR3 DNA sequence: TGCAGCGTTGGGCAGGGGGAATCACATACGCAGTATTTT.